These 16 T cell receptor beta chains were all obtained from the same sample, sequenced in a study of blood T cells in healthy people across ages. With a J-beta primer mix and a sample-barcoded 5' primer, a second PCR ran 7 to 11 cycles. MiXCR, run by TCRdb on the 5' RACE reads, gives a single entry per CDR3 protein. Here the sample spans hundreds of thousands of distinct CDR3 sequences, about 53% being singletons. Sequencing used blood. These receptors all come from a man at least 80 years old in good health.

The sample holds a few counts of this clonotype. V and J are TRBV27 and TRBJ2-7, with 7 nucleotides matching TRBD2. The germline V gene has CDR1 MNHEY and CDR2 SMNVEV (reference sequence). The CDR3 consists of 15 residues. With V trimmed by 4 bases and J by 0 bases, 6 bases remained unmatched. CDR3 nucleotides: TGTGCCAGCAGTTCCCAGACTAGCAGCTCCTACGAGCAGTACTTC. It encodes CASSSQTSSSYEQYF.

The chain has TRBV5-5 and TRBJ2-2, with D maybe TRBD1 (5 bases). V shed 0 bases and J shed 6 bases, with 12 bases lying between them. The CDR3 is 15 residues long. Germline CDR1 reads SGHKS; CDR2 reads YYEKEE (reference sequence). CDR3 loop: CASSLVAGWAGELFF. Written as DNA, the CDR3 is TGTGCCAGCAGCTTGGTGGCAGGGTGGGCCGGGGAGCTGTTTTTT.

The V gene is TRBV5-1, the J gene TRBJ2-3; D ambiguous. The germline CDR1 and CDR2 sequences are SGHRS and YFSETQ. The CDR3 has 16 residues. Deletions cut 3 bases from V and 0 bases from J, with 14 bases between. The CDR3 DNA reads as TGCGCCAGCAGCTCCGGCTTAGTTTCTAGCACAGATACGCAGTATTTT. It translates to CASSSGLVSSTDTQYF.

The V call is TRBV24-1, the J call TRBJ2-3; D may be TRBD1 or TRBD2 (5 bases each). Per the germline V gene, CDR1 is KGHDR and CDR2 is SFDVKD. There are 19 residues in the CDR3. The V gene lost 4 bases and the J gene lost 6 bases, with 28 bases spanning the gap. The CDR3 nucleotides read TGTGCCACCAGTGACCCTAGCAGGGAAGGAGGACCAGTTGTGGATACGCAGTATTTT. It is translated as CATSDPSREGGPVVDTQYF.

This chain connects TRBV5-1 to TRBJ1-2; D is unclear. Trimming cost V 3 bases and J 3 bases, with 9 bases left between them. There are 13 residues in the CDR3. Germline CDR1 and CDR2: SGHRS and YFSETQ. CDR3 amino acids: CASSSRLDYGYTF. The CDR3 DNA sequence: TGCGCCAGCAGCTCCCGTCTGGACTATGGCTACACCTTC.

This rearrangement joins TRBV24-1 to TRBJ1-2; a possible D gene is TRBD1 (5 bases). Germline CDR1 reads KGHDR; CDR2 reads SFDVKD. There are 16 residues in the CDR3. Deletions cut 4 bases from V and 6 bases from J, with 20 bases between. The DNA for the CDR3 is TGTGCCACCAGTGAGACCCGGGGCTCCCAGGCCCATGGCTACACCTTC. Its translation: CATSETRGSQAHGYTF.

The V call is TRBV20-1, the J call TRBJ2-7; TRBD1 matches at 9 bases. Losses at the gene ends were 4 bases for V and 4 bases for J; bases not matched to a gene: 5. Germline-derived CDR1 and CDR2 are DFQATT and SNEGSKA (reference sequence). This CDR3 has 13 residues. The CDR3 spells CSAKVQGAYEQYF. DNA of the CDR3: TGCAGTGCTAAAGTACAGGGGGCTTACGAGCAGTACTTC.

The chain recombines TRBV21-1 with TRBJ2-1; TRBD1 is the table's D call and was not checked against the DNA. TRBV21-1 is shown as a pseudogene. The CDR3 consists of 19 residues. CDR3 DNA sequence: TGTGCCAGCAGCAAAAGAGGACAGGGGATGCGGGAATATCACAATGAGCAGTTCTTC. Protein: CASSKRGQGMREYHNEQFF.

This chain connects TRBV30 to TRBJ2-1; 8 positions match TRBD2. Trimming removed 2 bases from V and 7 bases from J; junction bases left unmatched: 10. CDR1 is GTSNPN, CDR2 SVGIG, per germline (reference sequence). This CDR3 is 15 amino acids long. CDR3 protein: CAWSFGSGSSNEQFF. For the CDR3, the DNA is TGTGCCTGGAGTTTCGGGAGCGGGAGTTCAAATGAGCAGTTCTTC.

The J gene is TRBJ1-5, the V gene TRBV29-1; the D is unclear. Germline-derived CDR1 and CDR2 are SQVTM and ANQGSEA. V lost 4 bases and J 7 bases, leaving 11 bases between the germline ends. CDR3 length equals 12 residues. CDR3 sequence: CSVGSNEQPQHF. CDR3 bases: TGCAGCGTTGGTAGTAATGAACAGCCCCAGCATTTT.

This chain connects TRBV6-5 to TRBJ2-5; 8 nucleotides align to TRBD2. The J call may be faulty, since TRBJ2-7 better matches the DNA end. The CDR3 spans 15 residues. Germline CDR1 and CDR2: MNHEY and SVGAGI. CDR3 sequence: CASRPSGRGVYEQYF. CDR3 nucleotides: TGTGCCAGCAGGCCGAGCGGGAGAGGAGTGTACGAGCAGTACTTC.

This clonotype has more than one count but fewer than ten. The chain couples TRBV20-1 to TRBJ2-3, with TRBD2 identical over 10 bases. Trimming at V came to 3 bases and at J to 14 bases, leaving 20 bases not matched to a gene. This CDR3 is built from 16 residues. CDR1 DFQATT and CDR2 SNEGSKA come from the germline V gene (reference sequence). The CDR3 protein is CSASQREGREHRYAYF. The CDR3 DNA is TGCAGTGCTAGCCAGCGGGAGGGCCGGGAGCACAGATACGCGTATTTT.

This chain uses TRBV5-1 with TRBJ2-5; tentatively, D is TRBD1 (5 bases). Germline loops: CDR1 SGHRS, CDR2 YFSETQ. The CDR3 runs to 15 residues. Between the trimmed V and J ends, which lost 0 bases and 5 bases, there was a span of 14 bases. Here the CDR3 DNA reads TGCGCCAGCAGCTTGGAACACAGGCCTGGGGAGACCCAGTACTTC. This translates into CASSLEHRPGETQYF.

This clonotype showed up just once. The chain links TRBV5-1 to TRBJ2-5; no clear D. The J call is doubtful: the DNA matches TRBJ2-7 better. Germline assignment: CDR1 SGHRS and CDR2 YFSETQ. This CDR3 region has 14 residues. The chain's CDR3 is CASSLPLADYEQYF. For the CDR3, the DNA is TGCGCCAGCAGCCTACCTTTGGCTGATTACGAGCAGTACTTC.

The V gene is TRBV14, the J gene TRBJ2-7, with D possibly being TRBD1 (5 bases). V lost 3 bases and J 2 bases, leaving 14 bases between the germline ends. The CDR3 consists of 15 residues. CDR1 and CDR2 from the germline V gene are SGHDN and FVKESK. CDR3 protein: CASSQVQGLTYEQYF. DNA for the CDR3: TGTGCCAGCAGCCAGGTGCAGGGATTGACCTACGAGCAGTACTTC.

A few counts support this clonotype. The gene calls are TRBV7-2 and TRBJ2-5; D uncertain. CDR3 length: 15 amino acids. Deletions cut 1 base from V and 1 base from J, with 10 bases between. The germline V gene encodes CDR1 SGHTA and CDR2 FQGNSA. The CDR3 loop is CASSLVRASQETQYF. In nucleotides, the CDR3 is TGTGCCAGCAGCTTAGTACGTGCGTCCCAAGAGACCCAGTACTTC.